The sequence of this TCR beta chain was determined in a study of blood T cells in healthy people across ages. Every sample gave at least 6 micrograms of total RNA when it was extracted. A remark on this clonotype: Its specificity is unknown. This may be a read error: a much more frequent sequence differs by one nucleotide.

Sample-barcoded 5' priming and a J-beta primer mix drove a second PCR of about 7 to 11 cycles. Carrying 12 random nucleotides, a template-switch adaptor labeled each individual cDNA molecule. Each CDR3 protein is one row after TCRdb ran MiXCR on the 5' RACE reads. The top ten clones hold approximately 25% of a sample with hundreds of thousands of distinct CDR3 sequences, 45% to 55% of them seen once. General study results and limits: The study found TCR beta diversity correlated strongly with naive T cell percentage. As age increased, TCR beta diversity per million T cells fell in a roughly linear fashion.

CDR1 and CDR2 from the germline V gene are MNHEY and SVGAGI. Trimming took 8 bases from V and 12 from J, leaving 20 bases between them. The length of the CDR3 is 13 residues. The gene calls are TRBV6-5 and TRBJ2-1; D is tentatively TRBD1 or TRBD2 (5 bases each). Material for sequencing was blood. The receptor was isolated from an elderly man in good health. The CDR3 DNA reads TGTGCCAGCCCCGGGGCAGGATTCGATGGGCAGTTCTTC. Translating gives CASPGAGFDGQFF.